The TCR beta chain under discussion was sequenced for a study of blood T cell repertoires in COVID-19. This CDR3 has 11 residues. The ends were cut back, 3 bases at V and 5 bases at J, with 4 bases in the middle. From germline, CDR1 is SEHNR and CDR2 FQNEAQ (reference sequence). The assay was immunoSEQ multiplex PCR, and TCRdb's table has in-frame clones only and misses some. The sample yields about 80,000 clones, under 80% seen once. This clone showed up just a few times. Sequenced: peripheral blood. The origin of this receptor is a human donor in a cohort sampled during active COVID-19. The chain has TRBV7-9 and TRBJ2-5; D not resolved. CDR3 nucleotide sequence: TGTGCCAGCAGCTTCCTCGAGACCCAGTACTTC. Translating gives CASSFLETQYF.